The rows below give T cell receptor beta chains drawn from one sample of a study of T cell repertoires in cytomegalovirus infection. In TCRdb, the reads were re-called with MiXCR into one record per CDR3 protein. The sample lists 360,000 or so distinct CDR3 sequences; approximately 30% were seen once. Their antigen targets remain unknown. Sequencing used cultured PBMCs, obtained from culture after CMV antigen stimulation. The source is a human donor in good health (CMV status not recorded). Some clones in this sample may be carry-over from other donors' samples. The CDR3 runs from the conserved cysteine through the conserved F or W. A D gene is named only where the DNA matches it firmly. Not all rows give a size; the values are once, few, many and, for expanded clones, a class.

V,J,size,D,CDR3,DNA
TRBV2,TRBJ2-1,many,TRBD2,CASSSTSGSINEQFF,TGTGCCAGCAGTAGTACTAGCGGGAGTATAAATGAGCAGTTCTTC
TRBV5-1,TRBJ1-1,few,TRBD1,CASNPGQGAARAFF,TGCGCCAGCAACCCGGGACAGGGGGCTGCAAGAGCTTTCTTT
TRBV30,TRBJ1-5,-,-,CAWSVGGAKGNQPQHF,TGTGCCTGGAGTGTCGGTGGGGCGAAGGGCAATCAGCCCCAGCATTTT
TRBV12-3/TRBV12-4,TRBJ2-7,few,TRBD2,CASRPTSGLSYEQYF,TGTGCCAGCAGACCGACTAGCGGGCTCTCCTACGAGCAGTACTTC
TRBV19,TRBJ2-1,-,TRBD2,CASSSGRAPANEQFF,TGTGCCAGTAGTTCCGGGAGGGCCCCGGCCAATGAGCAGTTCTTC
TRBV7-2,TRBJ2-1,-,TRBD2,CASSLGLGLAGEGEQFF,TGTGCCAGCAGCTTAGGTCTGGGACTAGCGGGAGAGGGCGAGCAGTTCTTC
TRBV19,TRBJ1-1,-,TRBD1,CATRDRGMNTEAFF,TGTGCCACCCGGGACAGGGGAATGAACACTGAAGCTTTCTTT
TRBV7-2,TRBJ2-1,few,-,CASSPEWSLKVQFF,TGTGCCAGCAGCCCAGAATGGTCCCTCAAGGTGCAGTTCTTC
TRBV28,TRBJ1-2,few,TRBD1,CASSEEGARYGYTF,TGTGCCAGCAGTGAGGAGGGGGCCCGCTATGGCTACACCTTC
TRBV7-2,TRBJ2-3,many,-,CASSLEWGSPSTDTQYF,TGTGCCAGCAGCTTAGAGTGGGGGTCCCCGAGCACAGATACGCAGTATTTT
TRBV4-2,TRBJ2-5,-,-,CASSQVGLQEETQYF,TGTGCCAGCAGCCAAGTTGGACTGCAAGAAGAGACCCAGTACTTC
TRBV29-1,TRBJ1-2,-,TRBD1,CSVGGGTGGDGYTF,TGCAGCGTTGGAGGCGGGACAGGGGGCGATGGCTACACCTTC
TRBV10-3,TRBJ2-2,-,TRBD1,CAIKGFGTGGSTGELFF,TGTGCCATCAAAGGTTTTGGGACAGGGGGGTCCACCGGGGAGCTGTTTTTT
TRBV9,TRBJ2-7,-,-,CASSVGSASTYEQYF,TGTGCCAGCAGCGTAGGAAGCGCATCCACCTACGAGCAGTACTTC
TRBV7-2,TRBJ2-5,-,-,CASSTVQETQYF,TGTGCCAGCAGCACCGTGCAAGAGACCCAGTACTTC
TRBV20-1,TRBJ2-7,-,TRBD2,CSAPLAGAYEQYF,TGCAGTGCTCCCTTAGCGGGAGCCTACGAGCAGTACTTC
TRBV5-8,TRBJ1-4,-,TRBD1,CASSLRTGGLTNEKLFF,TGTGCCAGCAGCTTAAGGACAGGGGGCCTGACTAATGAAAAACTGTTTTTT
TRBV7-2,TRBJ1-2,-,TRBD1,CASSLGQGIGYTF,TGTGCCAGCAGCTTAGGACAGGGAATTGGCTACACCTTC
TRBV4-1,TRBJ2-3,-,TRBD2,CASSQDPAGGPDTQYF,TGCGCCAGCAGCCAAGATCCAGCGGGAGGGCCGGATACGCAGTATTTT
TRBV6-2/TRBV6-3,TRBJ2-1,few,TRBD2,CASTGGRNEQFF,TGTGCCAGCACTGGCGGGAGAAATGAGCAGTTCTTC
TRBV6-1,TRBJ1-5,-,-,CASGEQPNQPQHF,TGTGCCAGCGGAGAACAGCCTAATCAGCCCCAGCATTTT
TRBV27,TRBJ2-2,once,-,CASQPVAGAGELFF,TGTGCCAGCCAACCCGTGGCTGGAGCCGGGGAGCTGTTTTTT
TRBV29-1,TRBJ1-4,few,TRBD1,CSAAGTGLGKLFF,TGCAGCGCCGCCGGGACAGGGCTTGGAAAACTGTTTTTT
TRBV6-2/TRBV6-3,TRBJ2-5,-,-,CASSNPGAYQETQYF,TGTGCCAGCAGTAATCCAGGGGCGTACCAAGAGACCCAGTACTTC
TRBV28,TRBJ2-1,-,TRBD2,CASSSPLAGDHEQFF,TGTGCCAGCAGTTCCCCCCTAGCGGGAGACCATGAGCAGTTCTTC
TRBV29-1,TRBJ1-1,-,TRBD1,CSVITGDDTEAFF,TGCAGCGTAATTACAGGGGACGACACTGAAGCTTTCTTT
TRBV10-2,TRBJ1-5,few,-,CASTDGSNQPQHF,TGCGCCAGCACGGACGGATCGAATCAGCCCCAGCATTTT
TRBV15,TRBJ2-3,many,-,CATSRDRPGDTQYF,TGTGCCACCAGCAGAGATAGACCTGGGGATACGCAGTATTTT